These 17 T cell receptor beta chains originate from one sample sequenced in a study of blood T cells in healthy people across ages. A sample-barcoded 5' primer and a J-beta primer mix were used in a second PCR of roughly 7 to 11 cycles. MiXCR, run by TCRdb on the 5' RACE reads, gives a single entry per CDR3 protein. The sample has about 970,000 distinct CDR3 sequences, about 53% seen once; the top ten hold about a fifth. The sample comprised blood. The source is a woman in her fifties or sixties in good health.

This chain joins TRBV2 and TRBJ2-2, with unresolved D. CDR3 length: 13 amino acids. Germline V gives CDR1 SNHLY, CDR2 FYNNEI. V was shortened by 2 bases and J by 4 bases, with 5 bases between the two germline ends. The CDR3 loop is CASSERSTGELFF. Here the CDR3 DNA reads TGTGCCAGCAGTGAACGGAGCACCGGGGAGCTGTTTTTT.

V and J are TRBV5-1 and TRBJ2-1, with TRBD1 matching over 8 bases. The germline V gene has CDR1 SGHRS and CDR2 YFSETQ. The CDR3 is 16 residues long. The V and J ends lost 3 bases and 9 bases, in that order; junction bases with no gene match: 14. Written as DNA, the CDR3 is TGCGCCAGCAGCTCGGGACAGGATAGACGAATGGTTGAGCAGTTCTTC. Its protein product is CASSSGQDRRMVEQFF.

This clonotype came up many times. V gene TRBV28 combines with J gene TRBJ2-7; no firm D call. V dropped 2 bases and J dropped 7 bases, with 15 bases sitting between them. This CDR3 region has 14 residues. The V gene's germline CDR1 is MDHEN and CDR2 SYDVKM. CDR3: CASSLIRPPTEQYF. For the CDR3, the DNA is TGTGCCAGCAGTTTAATACGCCCTCCTACGGAGCAGTACTTC.

The rearrangement uses TRBV5-1 and TRBJ1-5, with D unresolved. The CDR3 covers 14 residues. V was pared by 4 bases and J by 2 bases, with 10 bases between. In germline, CDR1 is SGHRS, CDR2 YFSETQ. The CDR3 loop reads CASSPDNGNQPQHF. The CDR3 DNA sequence: TGCGCCAGCAGCCCCGACAATGGCAATCAGCCCCAGCATTTT.

This clonotype was picked up many times. This rearrangement joins TRBV5-1 to TRBJ2-7, with 8 bases matching TRBD1. This CDR3 region has 14 residues. The junction had 5 bases not matched to a gene; V was cut back by 4 bases and J by 2 bases. CDR1 and CDR2 (germline): SGHRS, YFSETQ. In DNA, the CDR3 is TGCGCCAGCAGCCCGGGACAGGAGCCCTACGAGCAGTACTTC. Residues: CASSPGQEPYEQYF.

This rearrangement joins TRBV10-3 to TRBJ2-3; TRBD2 matches 8 bases. CDR3 size: 13 residues. CDR1 and CDR2 from the germline V gene are ENHRY and SYGVKD. Losses at the gene ends were 7 bases for V and 3 bases for J; bases not matched to a gene: 3. The CDR3 sequence: CAINRGGTDTQYF. CDR3 nucleotides: TGTGCCATCAATCGGGGGGGAACAGATACGCAGTATTTT.

The chain employs TRBV10-3 and TRBJ1-2, with D uncertain. The CDR3 totals 13 residues. The V and J ends lost 4 bases and 6 bases respectively, with 12 bases between them. Germline values: CDR1 ENHRY, CDR2 SYGVKD. The CDR3: CAISVTERNGYTF. The CDR3 coding sequence is TGTGCCATCAGTGTTACGGAAAGGAATGGCTACACCTTC.

This clonotype was counted between two and nine times. V gene TRBV27 combines with J gene TRBJ2-1, with 10 bases matching TRBD2. This CDR3 has 16 amino acids. CDR1 is MNHEY, CDR2 SMNVEV, per germline (reference sequence). V shed 5 bases and J 9 bases; nucleotides not matched to a gene: 13. This chain's CDR3 is CASSPRTAGGGGEQFF. CDR3 DNA: TGTGCCAGCAGTCCCCGGACAGCGGGAGGGGGGGGTGAGCAGTTCTTC.

This chain links TRBV9 with TRBJ2-1; D is unclear. CDR1 and CDR2 (germline): SGDLS, YYNGEE. This CDR3 region has 15 residues. V lost 3 bases and J 6 bases, leaving 16 bases between the germline ends. The CDR3 reads CASSADIGDVNEQFF. CDR3 in DNA: TGTGCCAGCAGCGCCGACATTGGGGATGTCAATGAGCAGTTCTTC.

The chain employs TRBV5-1 and TRBJ2-5, with TRBD1 matching over 10 bases. CDR3 size: 13 residues. The junction had 10 bases not matched to a gene; V was cut back by 4 bases and J by 13 bases. From germline, CDR1 is SGHRS and CDR2 YFSETQ. The CDR3 bases are TGCGCCAGCAGCAACGCGGGACAGGGGCTGGGGTACTTC. The encoded protein is CASSNAGQGLGYF. Full variable domain (outside the CDR3, taken from reference TRBV5-1 and TRBJ2-5): KAGVTQTPRYLIKTRGQQVTLSCSPISGHRSVSWYQQTPGQGLQFLFEYFSETQRNKGNFPGRFSGRQFSNSRSEMNVSTLELGDSALYLCASSNAGQGLGYFGPGTRLLVL.

The rearrangement links TRBV11-2 to TRBJ2-4, with TRBD2 matching 7 bases. The assigned J gene may be wrong: the sequence end matches TRBJ2-7 better. Germline-derived CDR1 and CDR2 are SGHAT and FQNNGV. The CDR3 totals 14 residues. The DNA for the CDR3 is TGTGCCAGCAACTTGATGGCGGGGGCCTACGAGCAGTACTTC. This translates into CASNLMAGAYEQYF.

The CDR3 sequence: CASSLGPTGGFYGYTF. In nucleotides, the CDR3 is TGTGCCAGCAGCTTAGGTCCGACAGGGGGCTTTTATGGCTACACCTTC. The gene calls are TRBV7-2 and TRBJ1-2; TRBD1 matches 10 bases. The trim removed 1 base at V and 5 bases at J, leaving 7 bases unmatched. Germline lookup yields CDR1 SGHTA and CDR2 FQGNSA. The CDR3 consists of 16 residues.

This chain links TRBV20-1 with TRBJ2-3; a weak D match, TRBD2 (6 bases). CDR3 length equals 16 residues. The V gene's germline CDR1 is DFQATT and CDR2 SNEGSKA (reference sequence). Trimming cost V 1 base and J 8 bases, with 22 bases left between them. DNA for the CDR3: TGCAGTGCTAGAGGAGTCGGGCGGGACCCCTCTCGTACGCAGTATTTT. This encodes CSARGVGRDPSRTQYF.

This clonotype has just a few counts. V usage is TRBV7-8 and J usage is TRBJ2-7; the D is unclear. Germline V gene lookup returns CDR1 SGHVS and CDR2 FQNEAQ. Trimming took off 3 bases at V and 3 bases at J, with 12 bases between the two ends. This CDR3 comprises 14 residues. The DNA of the CDR3 is TGTGCCAGCAGCTTTTATGCACCCCGCTACGAGCAGTACTTC. It is translated as CASSFYAPRYEQYF.

This clonotype occurred a few times. The gene calls are TRBV29-1 and TRBJ1-4; D not resolved. Germline values: CDR1 SQVTM, CDR2 ANQGSEA. This CDR3 spans 12 amino acids. V lost 4 bases to trimming and J lost 6 bases, with 9 bases between them. CDR3 loop: CSVGAGDEKLFF. In nucleotides, the CDR3 is TGCAGCGTTGGAGCTGGGGATGAAAAACTGTTTTTT. Based on the CDR3 plus reference TRBV29-1 and TRBJ1-4, the full variable domain is SAVISQKPSRDICQRGTSLTIQCQVDSQVTMMFWYRQQPGQSLTLIATANQGSEATYESGFVIDKFPISRPNLTFSTLTVSNMSPEDSSIYLCSVGAGDEKLFFGSGTQLSVL.

The rearrangement links TRBV12-3 or TRBV12-4 to TRBJ2-3; possibly TRBD2 for D (6 bases). The CDR3 loop spans 12 amino acids. V gave up 7 bases and J gave up 6 bases, with 11 bases separating them. CDR3: CASKGTPDTQYF. DNA for the CDR3: TGTGCCAGCAAGGGGACTCCCGATACGCAGTATTTT.

In this sample, this clonotype turned up once. The J gene is TRBJ2-7, the V gene TRBV4-1; TRBD2 is a possible D gene (7 bases). The CDR3 extends over 16 amino acids. V was cut by 4 bases and J by 6 bases, with 22 bases left in between. Germline assignment: CDR1 MGHRA and CDR2 YSYEKL. The CDR3 reads CASSLLGGGAKGEQYF. CDR3 DNA sequence: TGCGCCAGCAGCCTTCTGGGGGGGGGCGCAAAAGGCGAGCAGTACTTC.